The subject of this entry is one T cell receptor beta chain. No antigen is known for it. The sample belongs to a study of vaccination effects on CD4 cells after COVID-19. The CDR3 has 15 amino acids. Germline CDR1 and CDR2: MNHNY and SVGAGI (reference sequence). Trimming cost V 6 bases and J 1 base; bases outside gene matches: 8. Expansion with viral peptide pools was applied to antigen-specific CD4+ T cells by the ViraFEST assay prior to sequencing. Cells that had been cultured for 10 days were the source of isolated CD4+ T cells. This person's SARS-CoV-2 infection, confirmed by PCR, occurred between March and December 2020. A half-medium replacement with IL-2 medium was carried out on days 3 and 7. Clones were sequenced by immunoSEQ multiplex PCR, and TCRdb holds only the in-frame ones, with some missing. The sample holds tens of thousands of clones, 55% to 75% seen once.

The sample in question was CD4+ T cells from PBMCs cultured with a peptide pool, obtained before COVID-19 vaccination. The gene calls are TRBV6-6 and TRBJ1-1; 7 bases are a match to TRBD1. The sequence came from a human donor who had a prior SARS-CoV-2 infection. Here the CDR3 DNA reads TGTGCCAGCAGGCGCATAGGGGGCCCGAACACTGAAGCTTTCTTT. As protein: CASRRIGGPNTEAFF.